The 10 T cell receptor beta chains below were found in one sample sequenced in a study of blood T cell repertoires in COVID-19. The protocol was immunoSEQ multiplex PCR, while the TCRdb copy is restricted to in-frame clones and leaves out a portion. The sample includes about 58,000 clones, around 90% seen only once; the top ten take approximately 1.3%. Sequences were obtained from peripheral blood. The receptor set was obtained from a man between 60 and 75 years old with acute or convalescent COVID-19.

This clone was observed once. The CDR3: CASSYSGTGYTYGGTQYF. CDR3 nucleotide sequence: TGTGCCAGCAGTTACTCGGGGACAGGGTATACCTATGGTGGAACGCAGTATTTT. The chain couples TRBV6-2 or TRBV6-3 to TRBJ2-3; the match to TRBD1 covers 9 bases. Unmatched junction bases numbered 16, after V lost 0 bases and J lost 9 bases. There are 18 residues in the CDR3. Germline CDR1 reads MNHEY; CDR2 reads SVGEGT.

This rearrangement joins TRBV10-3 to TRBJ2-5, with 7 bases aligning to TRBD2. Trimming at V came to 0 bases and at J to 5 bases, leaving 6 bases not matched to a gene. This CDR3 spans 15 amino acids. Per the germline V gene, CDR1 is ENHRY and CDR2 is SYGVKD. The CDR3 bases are TGTGCCATCAGTGAGTCAGCGGGGATGCAGGAGACCCAGTACTTC. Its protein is CAISESAGMQETQYF.

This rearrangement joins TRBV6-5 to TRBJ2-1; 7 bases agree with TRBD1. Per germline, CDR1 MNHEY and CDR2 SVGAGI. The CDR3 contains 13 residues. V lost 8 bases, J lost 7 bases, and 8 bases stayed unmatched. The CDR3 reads CASVLTGRNEQFF. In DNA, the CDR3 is TGTGCCAGCGTCCTGACAGGGCGAAATGAGCAGTTCTTC.

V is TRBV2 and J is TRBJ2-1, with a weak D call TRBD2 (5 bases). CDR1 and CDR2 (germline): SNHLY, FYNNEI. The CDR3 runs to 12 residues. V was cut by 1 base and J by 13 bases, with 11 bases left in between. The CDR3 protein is CASSEGSGYQFF. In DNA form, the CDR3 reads TGTGCCAGCAGTGAAGGTTCGGGGTATCAGTTCTTC. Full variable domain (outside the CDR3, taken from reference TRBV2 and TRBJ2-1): EPEVTQTPSHQVTQMGQEVILRCVPISNHLYFYWYRQILGQKVEFLVSFYNNEISEKSEIFDDQFSVERPDGSNFTLKIRSTKLEDSAMYFCASSEGSGYQFFGPGTRLTVL.

Written as DNA, the CDR3 is TGCGCCAGCAGCTTGAAGGGCGGGCTCACCTACGAGCAGTACTTC. Translating gives CASSLKGGLTYEQYF. The chain couples TRBV5-1 to TRBJ2-7, with D perhaps matching TRBD2 (5 bases). The CDR3 sequence is 15 residues long. Germline values: CDR1 SGHRS, CDR2 YFSETQ. V was shortened by 1 base and J by 2 bases, with 13 bases between the two germline ends.

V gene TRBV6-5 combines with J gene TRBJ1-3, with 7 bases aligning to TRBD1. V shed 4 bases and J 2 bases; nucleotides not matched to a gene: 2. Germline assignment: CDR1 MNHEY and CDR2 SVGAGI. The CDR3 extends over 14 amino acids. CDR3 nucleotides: TGTGCCAGCAGTTCTACAGGGGCTGGAAACACCATATATTTT. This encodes CASSSTGAGNTIYF.

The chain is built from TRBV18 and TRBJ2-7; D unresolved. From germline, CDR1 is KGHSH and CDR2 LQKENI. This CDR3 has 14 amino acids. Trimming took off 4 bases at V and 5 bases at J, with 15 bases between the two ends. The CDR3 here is CASSRGRKVDEQYF. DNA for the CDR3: TGTGCCAGCTCACGTGGGCGAAAAGTCGACGAGCAGTACTTC.

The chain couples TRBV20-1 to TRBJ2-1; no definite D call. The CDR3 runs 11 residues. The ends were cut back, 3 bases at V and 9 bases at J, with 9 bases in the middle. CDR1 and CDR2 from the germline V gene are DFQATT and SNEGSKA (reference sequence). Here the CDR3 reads CSARTISEQFF. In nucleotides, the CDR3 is TGCAGTGCTAGGACAATAAGTGAGCAGTTCTTC.

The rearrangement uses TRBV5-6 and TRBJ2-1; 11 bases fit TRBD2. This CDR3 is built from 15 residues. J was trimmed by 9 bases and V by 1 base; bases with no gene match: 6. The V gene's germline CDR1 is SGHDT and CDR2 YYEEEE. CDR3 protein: CASSLLAGGMSEQFF. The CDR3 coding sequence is TGTGCCAGCAGCTTGCTAGCGGGAGGTATGAGTGAGCAGTTCTTC.

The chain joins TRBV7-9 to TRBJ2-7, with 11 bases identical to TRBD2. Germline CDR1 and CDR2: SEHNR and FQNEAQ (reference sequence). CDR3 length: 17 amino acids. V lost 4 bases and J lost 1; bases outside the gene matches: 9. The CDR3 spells CASSSNPGLADSYEQYF. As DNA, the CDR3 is TGTGCCAGCAGCTCCAACCCGGGACTAGCGGATTCCTACGAGCAGTACTTC.